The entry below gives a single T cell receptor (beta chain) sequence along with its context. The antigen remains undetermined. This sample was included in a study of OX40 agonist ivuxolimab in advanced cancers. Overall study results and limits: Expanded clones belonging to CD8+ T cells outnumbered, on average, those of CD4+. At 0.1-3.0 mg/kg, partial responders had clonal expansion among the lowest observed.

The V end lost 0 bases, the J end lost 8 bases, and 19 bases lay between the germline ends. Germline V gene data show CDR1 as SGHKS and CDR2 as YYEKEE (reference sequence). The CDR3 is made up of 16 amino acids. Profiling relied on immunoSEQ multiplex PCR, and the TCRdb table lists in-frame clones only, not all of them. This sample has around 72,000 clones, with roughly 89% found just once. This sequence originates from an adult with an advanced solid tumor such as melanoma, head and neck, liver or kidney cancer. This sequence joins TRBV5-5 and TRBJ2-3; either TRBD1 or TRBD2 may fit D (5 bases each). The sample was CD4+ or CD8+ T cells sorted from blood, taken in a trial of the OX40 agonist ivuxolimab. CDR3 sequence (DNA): TGTGCCAGCAGCTTGGGAGGGGTCTGGGGGATAGGTACGCAGTATTTT. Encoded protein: CASSLGGVWGIGTQYF.